The rows below give T cell receptor beta chains drawn from one sample of a study of TIL therapy for anti-PD-1-resistant metastatic lung cancer. Some clones are missing from TCRdb's copy, which holds only in-frame ones; the method was immunoSEQ multiplex PCR. In the table there are about 60,000 clones, 69% of which are singletons. The sample here was blood, taken at baseline. These receptors all stem from a person aged 25 to 85 with non-small cell lung cancer. CDR3s include the opening cysteine and the closing phenylalanine or tryptophan. The order of the fields is J gene, V gene, CDR3 length, clone size, D gene, CDR3 protein, CDR3 DNA. A D gene is named only where the DNA matches it firmly. The size entry is marked missing in some rows and otherwise reads once, few, many or a size class.

j_call: TRBJ1-5
v_call: TRBV28
cdr3_length: 15
clone_size: -
d_call: -
cdr3_aa: CASSLTGNSNQPQHF
cdr3_nt: TGTGCCAGCAGTTTAACGGGCAATAGCAATCAGCCCCAGCATTTT

j_call: TRBJ2-7
v_call: TRBV15
cdr3_length: 16
clone_size: once
d_call: -
cdr3_aa: CATTQTGRMGVYEQYF
cdr3_nt: TGTGCCACCACCCAAACCGGACGAATGGGGGTCTACGAGCAGTACTTC

j_call: TRBJ2-1
v_call: TRBV7-2
cdr3_length: 13
clone_size: -
d_call: -
cdr3_aa: CASSLRAAHEQFF
cdr3_nt: TGTGCCAGCAGCTTAAGGGCAGCGCATGAGCAGTTCTTC

j_call: TRBJ2-7
v_call: TRBV6-5
cdr3_length: 14
clone_size: -
d_call: TRBD1
cdr3_aa: CASSPTTGGYEQYF
cdr3_nt: TGTGCCAGCAGTCCGACGACAGGGGGCTACGAGCAGTACTTC

j_call: TRBJ1-2
v_call: TRBV18
cdr3_length: 16
clone_size: -
d_call: -
cdr3_aa: CASSPGMQGLSYGYTF
cdr3_nt: TGTGCCAGCTCCCCCGGGATGCAGGGGCTAAGCTATGGCTACACCTTC

j_call: TRBJ1-5
v_call: TRBV19
cdr3_length: 15
clone_size: -
d_call: -
cdr3_aa: CASTPQGYSNQPQHF
cdr3_nt: TGTGCCAGTACGCCCCAAGGTTATAGCAATCAGCCCCAGCATTTT

j_call: TRBJ2-5
v_call: TRBV29-1
cdr3_length: 13
clone_size: few
d_call: TRBD1
cdr3_aa: CSVSAGGRETQYF
cdr3_nt: TGCAGCGTTTCTGCAGGGGGCCGGGAGACCCAGTACTTC

j_call: TRBJ2-6
v_call: TRBV19
cdr3_length: 13
clone_size: few
d_call: -
cdr3_aa: CASSMAGANVLTF
cdr3_nt: TGTGCCAGTAGTATGGCTGGGGCCAACGTCCTGACTTTC

j_call: TRBJ1-5
v_call: TRBV2
cdr3_length: 16
clone_size: -
d_call: TRBD1
cdr3_aa: CASSLRQGTTSQPQHF
cdr3_nt: TGTGCCAGCAGCCTAAGACAGGGGACAACTTCCCAGCCCCAGCATTTT

j_call: TRBJ1-1
v_call: TRBV4-1
cdr3_length: 14
clone_size: few
d_call: -
cdr3_aa: CASSAQDRNTEAFF
cdr3_nt: TGCGCCAGCAGCGCACAGGATAGGAACACTGAAGCTTTCTTT

j_call: TRBJ1-3
v_call: TRBV9
cdr3_length: 15
clone_size: -
d_call: -
cdr3_aa: CASSRNSGAGNTIYF
cdr3_nt: TGTGCCAGCAGCAGAAACAGCGGCGCGGGAAACACCATATATTTT

j_call: TRBJ2-7
v_call: TRBV4-1
cdr3_length: 16
clone_size: -
d_call: TRBD2
cdr3_aa: CASRPAPGPGGYEQYF
cdr3_nt: TGCGCCAGCAGACCCGCCCCCGGCCCGGGGGGGTACGAGCAGTACTTC

j_call: TRBJ2-2
v_call: TRBV7-9
cdr3_length: 16
clone_size: -
d_call: -
cdr3_aa: CASSLLGGTNTGELFF
cdr3_nt: TGTGCCAGCAGCTTATTGGGGGGCACGAACACCGGGGAGCTGTTTTTT